These T cell receptor beta chains were read from a single sample in a study of response to subunit inactivated influenza vaccine. A single record per CDR3 protein comes from TCRdb applying MiXCR to the RT-PCR reads. The sample carries roughly 780,000 distinct CDR3 sequences, around a sixth recorded once. Sequenced material: PBMCs from blood, taken more than 4 days after vaccination. The receptors were sampled from a man aged 45-60 years who received an inactivated influenza vaccine. CDR3s include the opening cysteine and the closing phenylalanine or tryptophan. Fields, in order: J gene, clone size, V gene, D gene, CDR3 protein, CDR3 DNA. A D gene is named only where the DNA matches it firmly. Some rows have no size entry. The others give once, few or many, or a class for an expanded clone.

TRBJ2-7	few	TRBV19	TRBD2	CASSLSAGGANPYEQYF	TGTGCCAGTAGTCTCTCTGCGGGGGGCGCAAATCCGTACGAGCAGTACTTC
TRBJ2-7	NA	TRBV9	TRBD2	CASSRGTSSYEQYF	TGTGCCAGCAGCCGAGGGACTAGTTCCTACGAGCAGTACTTC
TRBJ1-1	few	TRBV29-1	NA	CSVNRVQNAEAFF	TGCAGCGTCAACAGGGTGCAGAACGCTGAAGCTTTCTTT
TRBJ1-4	many	TRBV4-3	NA	CASSQEDSSNEKLFF	TGCGCCAGCAGCCAAGAGGACAGCTCAAATGAAAAACTGTTTTTT
TRBJ2-5	NA	TRBV10-3	TRBD1	CATTGQGVQETQYF	TGTGCCACAACGGGACAGGGAGTACAAGAGACCCAGTACTTC
TRBJ2-3	many	TRBV20-1	TRBD2	CSARGLDSTDTQYF	TGCAGTGCCAGAGGACTAGATAGCACAGATACGCAGTATTTT
TRBJ2-5	many	TRBV20-1	NA	CSARDVGGGKTQYF	TGCAGTGCTAGAGATGTTGGGGGTGGGAAGACCCAGTACTTC
TRBJ2-7	few	TRBV5-1	NA	CASSLGSYLYEQYF	TGCGCCAGCAGCTTGGGCAGCTACCTTTACGAGCAGTACTTC
TRBJ2-7	NA	TRBV18	TRBD2	CASSKRLARDSSYEQYF	TGTGCCAGCTCGAAGCGACTAGCGCGGGATAGCTCCTACGAGCAGTACTTC
TRBJ1-2	NA	TRBV6-2/TRBV6-3	NA	CASSYSPGRIGYGYTF	TGTGCCAGCAGTTACTCGCCGGGGAGGATAGGCTATGGCTACACCTTC
TRBJ2-7	NA	TRBV6-5	NA	CASINRDRAGYEQYF	TGTGCCAGCATTAACCGGGACAGAGCGGGCTACGAGCAGTACTTC
TRBJ2-5	few	TRBV30	NA	CAQGGNYETQYF	TGTGCCCAGGGTGGGAATTACGAGACCCAGTACTTC